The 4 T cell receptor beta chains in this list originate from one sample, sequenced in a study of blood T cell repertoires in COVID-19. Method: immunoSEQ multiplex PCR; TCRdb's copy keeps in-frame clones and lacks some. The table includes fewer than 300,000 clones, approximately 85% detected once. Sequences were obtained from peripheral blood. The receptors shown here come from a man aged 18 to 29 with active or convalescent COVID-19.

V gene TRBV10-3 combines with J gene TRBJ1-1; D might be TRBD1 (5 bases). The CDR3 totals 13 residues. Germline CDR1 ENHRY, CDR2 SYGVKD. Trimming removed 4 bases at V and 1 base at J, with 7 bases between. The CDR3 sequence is CAISGRGNTEAFF. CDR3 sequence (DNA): TGTGCCATCAGTGGTAGGGGGAACACTGAAGCTTTCTTT.

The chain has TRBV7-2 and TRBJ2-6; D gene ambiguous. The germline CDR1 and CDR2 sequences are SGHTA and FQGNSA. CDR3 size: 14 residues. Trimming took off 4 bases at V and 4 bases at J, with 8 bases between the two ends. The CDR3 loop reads CASSSYAGANVLTF. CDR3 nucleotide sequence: TGTGCCAGCAGCTCCTACGCCGGGGCCAACGTCCTGACTTTC. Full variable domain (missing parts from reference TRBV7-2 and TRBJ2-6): GAGVSQSPSNKVTEKGKDVELRCDPISGHTALYWYRQSLGQGLEFLIYFQGNSAPDKSGLPSDRFSAERTGGSVSTLTIQRTQQEDSAVYLCASSSYAGANVLTFGAGSRLTVL.

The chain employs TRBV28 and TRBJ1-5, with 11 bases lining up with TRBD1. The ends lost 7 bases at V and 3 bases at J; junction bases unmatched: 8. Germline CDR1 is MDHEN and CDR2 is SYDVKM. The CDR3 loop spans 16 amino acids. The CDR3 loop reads CASTRDRGDFNQPQHF. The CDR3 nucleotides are TGTGCCAGCACTCGGGACAGGGGGGACTTCAATCAGCCCCAGCATTTT. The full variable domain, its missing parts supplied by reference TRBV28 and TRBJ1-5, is DVKVTQSSRYLVKRTGEKVFLECVQDMDHENMFWYRQDPGLGLRLIYFSYDVKMKEKGDIPEGYSVSREKKERFSLILESASTNQTSMYLCASTRDRGDFNQPQHFGDGTRLSIL.

The CDR3 DNA follows: TGTGCCAGCTCACCCGGGACTACAAACAATGAGCAGTTCTTC. It translates to CASSPGTTNNEQFF. J is TRBJ2-1 and V is TRBV18; TRBD2 agrees at 7 bases. The germline gives CDR1 KGHSH, CDR2 LQKENI. The trim removed 3 bases at V and 5 bases at J, leaving 4 bases unmatched. This CDR3 is built from 14 residues.